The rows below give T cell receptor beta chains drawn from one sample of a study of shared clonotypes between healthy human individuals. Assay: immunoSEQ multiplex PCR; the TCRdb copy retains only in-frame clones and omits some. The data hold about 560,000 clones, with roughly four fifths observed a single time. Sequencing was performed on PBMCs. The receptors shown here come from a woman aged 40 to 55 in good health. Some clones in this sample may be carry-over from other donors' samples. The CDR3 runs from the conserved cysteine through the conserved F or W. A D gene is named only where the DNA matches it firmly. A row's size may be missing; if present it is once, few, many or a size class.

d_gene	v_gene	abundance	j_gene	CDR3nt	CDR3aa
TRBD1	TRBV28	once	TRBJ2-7	TGTGCCAGCAGTTTTCCGGGACAGGGGGCCTACGAGCAGTACTTC	CASSFPGQGAYEQYF
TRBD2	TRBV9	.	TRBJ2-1	TGTGCCAGCAGCGAAAGCCTAGCGGGAGACGAGCAGTTCTTC	CASSESLAGDEQFF
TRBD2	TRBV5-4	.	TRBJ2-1	TGTGCCAGCAGCTCCTCGACTAGCGGGGGCTACAATGAGCAGTTCTTC	CASSSSTSGGYNEQFF
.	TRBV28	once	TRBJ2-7	TGTGCCAGCACTCAAATTGGATACGAGCAGTACTTC	CASTQIGYEQYF
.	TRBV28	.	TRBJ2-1	TGTGCCAGCACGTCAAAGGGGAATGAGCAGTTCTTC	CASTSKGNEQFF
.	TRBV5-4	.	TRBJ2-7	TGTGCCAGCAGCCGCAGCACGGGGGTAGCTACCTCCGAGCAGTACTTC	CASSRSTGVATSEQYF
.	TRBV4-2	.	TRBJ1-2	TGTGCCAGCAGCCAAGATGGACAACAGACAACTAACTATGGCTACACCTTC	CASSQDGQQTTNYGYTF
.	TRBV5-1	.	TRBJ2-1	TGCGCCAGCAGCTTGGGGGTTACGAGCGATGAGCAGTTCTTC	CASSLGVTSDEQFF
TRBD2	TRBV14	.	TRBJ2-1	TGTGCCAGCAGCCCGTTTGCGGGAGGTTGGGATGAGCAGTTCTTC	CASSPFAGGWDEQFF
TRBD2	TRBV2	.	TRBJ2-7	TGTGCCAGCAGTGAAGGTCCGGCGGGAGTAATCTACGAGCAGTACTTC	CASSEGPAGVIYEQYF
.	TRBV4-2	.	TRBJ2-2	TGTGCCAGCAGCCAAGATGGGGGCGGGTGGGCCCCCGGGGAGCTGTTTTTT	CASSQDGGGWAPGELFF
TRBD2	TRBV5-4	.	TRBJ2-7	TGTGCCAGCAGCACCGAGCTAGCGGGTTACGAGCAGTACTTC	CASSTELAGYEQYF
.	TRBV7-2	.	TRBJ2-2	TGTGCCAGCACCAAAGGTGGATACCCCCCCCCTCTTGGGACCGGGGAGCTGTTTTTT	CASTKGGYPPPLGTGELFF
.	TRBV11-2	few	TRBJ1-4	TGTGCCAGCAGCTTGTTGGGGGCATCTAATGAAAAACTGTTTTTT	CASSLLGASNEKLFF
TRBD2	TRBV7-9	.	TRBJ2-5	TGTGCCACCACCTTTAGCGGGAGAGGGGGGGAGACCCAGTACTTC	CATTFSGRGGETQYF
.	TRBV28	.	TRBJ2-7	TGTGCCAGCAGTTTACTGACAGGTAGCGACGAGCAGTACTTC	CASSLLTGSDEQYF
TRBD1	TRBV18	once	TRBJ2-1	TGTGCCAGCTCATTCTCCGGGACAGGGGCCTACAATGAGCAGTTCTTC	CASSFSGTGAYNEQFF
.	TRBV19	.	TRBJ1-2	TGTGCCAGTAGTCTCCGTGGGGACTACACCTTC	CASSLRGDYTF
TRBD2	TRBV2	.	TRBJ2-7	TGTGCCAGCAGTGAAAGCGGGAGGGTGTACGAGCAGTACTTC	CASSESGRVYEQYF
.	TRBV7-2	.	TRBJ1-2	TGTGCCAGCAGCCTCCGGCGGGGTCTCGGCTATGGCTACACCTTC	CASSLRRGLGYGYTF
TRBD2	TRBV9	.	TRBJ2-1	TGTGCCAGCAGCGTAGGCATTACTAGCGGGAGGGAGAATGAGCAGTTCTTC	CASSVGITSGRENEQFF
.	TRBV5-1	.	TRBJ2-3	TGCGCCAGCAGCCTCGGGACTCCCAGAGATACGCAGTATTTT	CASSLGTPRDTQYF
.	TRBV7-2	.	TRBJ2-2	TGTGCCAGCAGCTTATTCCGGGCTGGAAGCGGGGAGCTGTTTTTT	CASSLFRAGSGELFF
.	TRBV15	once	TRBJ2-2	TGTGCCACCAGCAGAGATCTCGGGGGCGCCGGGGAGCTGTTTTTT	CATSRDLGGAGELFF
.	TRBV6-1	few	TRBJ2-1	TGTGCCAGCAGTGACCAAGAGTACAATGAGCAGTTCTTC	CASSDQEYNEQFF
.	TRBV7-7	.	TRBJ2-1	TGTGCTAGCAGCTTAAGATGGACACAGGACTACAATGAGCAGTTCTTC	CASSLRWTQDYNEQFF
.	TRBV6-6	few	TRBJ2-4	TGTGCCAGCAGCAACGACAGGGTGGAGGGAAACATTCAGTACTTC	CASSNDRVEGNIQYF
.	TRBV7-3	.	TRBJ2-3	TGTGCCAGCAGTACGGACCTCTTGGATACGCAGTATTTT	CASSTDLLDTQYF
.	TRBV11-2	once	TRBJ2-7	TGTGCCAGCAGCTCCGGACTTCTGCCCTACGAGCAGTACTTC	CASSSGLLPYEQYF
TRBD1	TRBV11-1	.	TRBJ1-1	TGTGCCAGCAGCCGACAGGGGGGGAACACTGAAGCTTTCTTT	CASSRQGGNTEAFF
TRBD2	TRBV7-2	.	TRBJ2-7	TGTGCCAGCAGCTTAAGGGACTACCCCTCCTACGAGCAGTACTTC	CASSLRDYPSYEQYF
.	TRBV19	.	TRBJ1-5	TGTGCCAGTAGATCTAGAACAGATTATAGCAATCAGCCCCAGCATTTT	CASRSRTDYSNQPQHF
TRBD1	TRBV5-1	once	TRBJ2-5	TGCGCCAGCAGCCATGGACAGGGAAGAGAGACCCAGTACTTC	CASSHGQGRETQYF
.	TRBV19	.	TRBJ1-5	TGTGCCAGTAGTAAGGGTCCTAGCAATCAGCCCCAGCATTTT	CASSKGPSNQPQHF
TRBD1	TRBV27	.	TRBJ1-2	TGTGCCAGCAGTAAGGACAGGGGTAACTATGGCTACACCTTC	CASSKDRGNYGYTF
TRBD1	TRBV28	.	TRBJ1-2	TGTGCCAGCAGTTTGTTACGGACAGGCTATGGCTACACCTTC	CASSLLRTGYGYTF